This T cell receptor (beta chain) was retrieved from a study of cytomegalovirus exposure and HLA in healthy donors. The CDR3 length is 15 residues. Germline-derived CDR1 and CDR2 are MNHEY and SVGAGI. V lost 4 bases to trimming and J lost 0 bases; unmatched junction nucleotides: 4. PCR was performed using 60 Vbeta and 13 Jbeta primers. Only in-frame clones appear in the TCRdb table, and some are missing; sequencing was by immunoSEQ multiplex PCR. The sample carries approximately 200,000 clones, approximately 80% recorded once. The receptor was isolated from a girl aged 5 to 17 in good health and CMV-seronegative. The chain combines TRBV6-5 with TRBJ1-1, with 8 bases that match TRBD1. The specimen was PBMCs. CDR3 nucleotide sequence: TGTGCCAGCAGTTCGACAGGGGTTTTGAACACTGAAGCTTTCTTT. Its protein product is CASSSTGVLNTEAFF.